This T cell receptor beta chain originates from a study of blood T cell repertoires in COVID-19. The CDR3 is 15 residues long. Per the germline V gene, CDR1 is SNHLY and CDR2 is FYNNEI. V was pared by 4 bases and J by 1 base, with 11 bases between. The method was immunoSEQ multiplex PCR; TCRdb's version includes in-frame clones alone and lacks a portion of them. The sample lists approximately 220,000 clones, around 86% occurring once. This clonotype was sampled from a man aged 45 to 65 with acute or convalescent COVID-19. The V and J genes are TRBV2 and TRBJ1-3; possibly TRBD1 for D (5 bases). Sequenced sample: peripheral blood. Here the CDR3 DNA reads TGTGCCAGCAGTGTGGCCAGGGTATCTGGAAACACCATATATTTT. Translating it yields CASSVARVSGNTIYF.